The 23 T cell receptor beta chains reported below all come from one sample, sequenced in a study of spatial heterogeneity in lung cancer. TCRdb recomputed calls from the 5' RACE reads with MiXCR, one row per CDR3 protein. The data show about 30,000 distinct CDR3 sequences, with around 7% seen just once and almost 25% held by the top ten. Specified time point: sample taken at primary tumor resection. Study-wide results and limits: For expanded intratumoral alpha and beta TCRs, counts tracked tumor mutation counts.

Their antigens remain unidentified. The sample was lung tumor tissue, taken at surgery. The source is a male donor with early-stage non-small cell lung cancer.

The V gene is TRBV4-3, the J gene TRBJ2-2; the D is unclear. Between the trimmed V and J ends, which lost 1 base and 6 bases, there was a span of 9 bases. This CDR3 spans 14 amino acids. The V gene's germline CDR1 is LGHNA and CDR2 YSLEER. DNA for the CDR3: TGCGCCAGCAGCCAAGGGCCCCAGGCCGGGGAGCTGTTTTTT. Its translation: CASSQGPQAGELFF.

This clonotype is termed medium-sized. The CDR3 is CASAKGLTGNEQFF. In nucleotides, the CDR3 is TGTGCCAGCGCCAAGGGACTTACTGGCAATGAGCAGTTCTTC. The chain carries TRBV27 and TRBJ2-1; maybe TRBD2 (6 bases). CDR1 is MNHEY, CDR2 SMNVEV, per germline (reference sequence). Trimming took off 8 bases at V and 6 bases at J, with 17 bases between the two ends. The CDR3 has 14 residues.

This clonotype was found a few times. The V and J genes are TRBV7-6 and TRBJ2-1; D may match TRBD1 or TRBD2 (6 bases each). V was trimmed by 2 bases and J by 2 bases, leaving 13 bases between them. Germline-derived CDR1 and CDR2 are SGHVS and FNYEAQ. The CDR3 is 16 amino acids. The CDR3 spells CASSLLERGAYNEQFF. The CDR3 DNA sequence: TGTGCCAGCAGCTTACTAGAGAGGGGGGCCTACAATGAGCAGTTCTTC. The whole variable domain, filled in from reference TRBV7-6 and TRBJ2-1, reads GAGVSQSPRYKVTKRGQDVALRCDPISGHVSLYWYRQALGQGPEFLTYFNYEAQQDKSGLPNDRFSAERPEGSISTLTIQRTEQRDSAMYRCASSLLERGAYNEQFFGPGTRLTVL.

This clonotype was seen at least ten times. The chain employs TRBV7-2 and TRBJ1-1, with D possibly TRBD1 on 5 matching bases. With 6 bases removed from V and 6 bases from J, the gap between germline ends came to 14 bases. In germline, CDR1 is SGHTA, CDR2 FQGNSA. The CDR3 loop spans 13 amino acids. The CDR3 DNA reads TGTGCCAGCAGTATAGGGGTGTTCGCTGAAGCTTTCTTT. Amino acids: CASSIGVFAEAFF.

The chain has TRBV4-1 and TRBJ2-7; D remains ambiguous. CDR1 is MGHRA and CDR2 is YSYEKL in the germline V gene. The CDR3 is 14 amino acids. Trimming pared 1 base from V and 5 bases from J, leaving 12 bases between. DNA for the CDR3: TGCGCCAGCAGCCAAGTTGGCCCCCCGGACGAGCAGTACTTC. Translated: CASSQVGPPDEQYF.

This clonotype showed up just a few times. The rearrangement uses TRBV10-3 and TRBJ1-6; a weak D match, TRBD1 (5 bases). Germline V CDR1 and CDR2: ENHRY, SYGVKD. The CDR3 contains 16 residues. V lost 6 bases and J 7 bases, leaving 19 bases between the germline ends. CDR3 amino acids: CAISVSLETDNSPLHF. The CDR3 DNA reads as TGTGCCATCAGCGTCTCGCTGGAGACAGACAATTCACCCCTCCACTTT.

The chain carries TRBV20-1 and TRBJ2-7; 8 bases align to TRBD2. The J segment lost 0 bases and the V segment lost 0 bases, leaving 13 bases of the junction unmatched. Germline V CDR1 and CDR2: DFQATT, SNEGSKA (reference sequence). The CDR3 has 18 amino acids. Here the CDR3 DNA reads TGCAGTGCTAGAGATCCCCTTAGCGGGGCGCTCGTCTCCTACGAGCAGTACTTC. It encodes CSARDPLSGALVSYEQYF.

This clonotype was recorded a few times. The rearrangement joins TRBV20-1 to TRBJ2-7; 9 bases fit TRBD1. Germline V gives CDR1 DFQATT, CDR2 SNEGSKA (reference sequence). This CDR3 comprises 14 residues. Trimming at V came to 0 bases and at J to 6 bases, leaving 6 bases not matched to a gene. The CDR3 DNA reads TGCAGTGCTAGAGATGGACAGGGGAGGGTCGAGCAGTACTTC. Translated, it gives CSARDGQGRVEQYF.

This clonotype was detected many times. The V gene is TRBV6-1, the J gene TRBJ1-3; TRBD1 matches at 7 bases. The CDR3 sequence is 15 residues long. Trimming removed 6 bases from V and 0 bases from J; junction bases left unmatched: 5. Looked up from germline, CDR1 is MNHNS and CDR2 is SASEGT. CDR3 sequence (DNA): TGTGCCAGCAGCATTACAGGGGACTCTGGAAACACCATATATTTT. Translated, it gives CASSITGDSGNTIYF.

The sample holds many counts of this clonotype. The chain links TRBV7-6 to TRBJ2-7; a possible D gene is TRBD2 (5 bases). Trimming pared 5 bases from V and 4 bases from J, leaving 12 bases between. CDR3 length: 13 residues. Per germline, CDR1 SGHVS and CDR2 FNYEAQ. Written as DNA, the CDR3 is TGTGCCAGCAGCCGCGGACTTTTTTACGAGCAGTACTTC. Protein sequence: CASSRGLFYEQYF.

This clonotype was recorded many times. The chain recombines TRBV6-1 with TRBJ2-6, with D unclear. CDR1 is MNHNS and CDR2 is SASEGT in the germline V gene. The germline V and J ends were trimmed by 6 bases and 1 base, with 4 bases remaining between them. The CDR3 runs to 13 residues. The CDR3: CASSASGANVLTF. The CDR3 nucleotides read TGTGCCAGCAGCGCATCTGGGGCCAACGTCCTGACTTTC.

This clonotype was seen many times. V is TRBV6-5 and J is TRBJ2-2, with D perhaps TRBD1 (5 bases). This CDR3 contains 14 residues. V lost 5 bases and J lost 5, with 12 bases in between. Germline-derived CDR1 and CDR2 are MNHEY and SVGAGI. The CDR3 coding sequence is TGTGCCAGCAGTCCAGGGTCGGAAACCGGGGAGCTGTTTTTT. As protein: CASSPGSETGELFF.

Concerning this clonotype itself: A read error may be the cause here, since a much bigger clone is one base away. The rearrangement uses TRBV7-2 and TRBJ2-1; perhaps TRBD2 as D (5 bases). Germline V gene lookup returns CDR1 SGHTA and CDR2 FQGNSA. The CDR3 is 14 residues long. In nucleotides, the CDR3 is TGTGTCAGCAGCTCCTCGCTGTCGGGGAATGAGCAGTTCTTC. Protein sequence: CVSSSSLSGNEQFF. Looking up the rest from reference TRBV7-2 and TRBJ2-1 gives the full variable domain: GAGVSQSPSNKVTEKGKDVELRCDPISGHTALYWYRQSLGQGLEFLIYFQGNSAPDKSGLPSDRFSAERTGGSVSTLTIQRTQQEDSAVYLCVSSSSLSGNEQFFGPGTRLTVL.

With respect to this clonotype: The junction and the germline gene differ at one end; a read error may be behind it. The chain uses TRBV5-1 and TRBJ1-6, with D perhaps matching TRBD1 (5 bases). The germline CDR1 and CDR2 sequences are SGHRS and YFSETQ. The CDR3 covers 15 residues. The CDR3 nucleotides read TGCGCCAGCAGCTATGACAGCTCCTATAATTCACCCCTCCACTTC. It translates to CASSYDSSYNSPLHF. Filled out from reference TRBV5-1 and TRBJ1-6, the complete variable domain reads KAGVTQTPRYLIKTRGQQVTLSCSPISGHRSVSWYQQTPGQGLQFLFEYFSETQRNKGNFPGRFSGRQFSNSRSEMNVSTLELGDSALYLCASSYDSSYNSPLHFGNGTRLTVT.

This clonotype occurred many times. The J gene is TRBJ2-7, the V gene TRBV9, with D perhaps matching TRBD1 or TRBD2 (5 bases each). This CDR3 is 14 amino acids long. V lost 4 bases and J lost 5, with 16 bases in between. Germline CDR1 SGDLS, CDR2 YYNGEE. CDR3 residues: CASSPDGARDEQYF. CDR3 coding DNA: TGTGCCAGCAGCCCTGACGGGGCGAGGGACGAGCAGTACTTC. The full variable domain, rest sourced from reference TRBV9 and TRBJ2-7, is DSGVTQTPKHLITATGQRVTLRCSPRSGDLSVYWYQQSLDQGLQFLIQYYNGEERAKGNILERFSAQQFPDLHSELNLSSLELGDSALYFCASSPDGARDEQYFGPGTRLTVT.

This clonotype was seen many times. This chain uses TRBV4-3 with TRBJ2-7; D is undetermined. The CDR3 contains 13 residues. Trimming removed 4 bases at V and 3 bases at J, with 10 bases between. The germline gives CDR1 LGHNA, CDR2 YSLEER. Written as DNA, the CDR3 is TGCGCCAGCAGCCTCGACCTCAACTACGAGCAGTACTTC. It specifies CASSLDLNYEQYF.

This clonotype was picked up many times. This chain connects TRBV6-6 to TRBJ1-5; TRBD1 matches 8 bases. CDR3 length: 14 residues. CDR1 MNHNY and CDR2 SVGAGI come from the germline V gene (reference sequence). V shed 5 bases and J 14 bases; nucleotides not matched to a gene: 14. The CDR3 spells CASSPDRVGSGKHF. The CDR3 DNA is TGTGCCAGCAGTCCGGACAGGGTCGGGTCGGGGAAGCATTTT.

V and J are TRBV6-5 and TRBJ2-2; 10 nucleotides match TRBD1. The CDR3 consists of 16 residues. V shed 6 bases, J shed 4 bases, and the junction held 8 bases outside the gene matches. The germline CDR1 and CDR2 sequences are MNHEY and SVGAGI. CDR3 protein: CASSPLRTGGTGELFF. CDR3 nucleotide sequence: TGTGCCAGCAGCCCGCTTAGGACAGGGGGCACCGGGGAGCTGTTTTTT.

This clonotype occurred a few times. This chain uses TRBV4-1 with TRBJ2-7; D remains unclear. The ends were cut back, 5 bases at V and 1 base at J, with 12 bases in the middle. This CDR3 comprises 14 residues. CDR1 and CDR2 from the germline V gene are MGHRA and YSYEKL. DNA of the CDR3: TGCGCCAGCAGCGGACGCTGGGGTTCCTACGAGCAGTACTTC. Its translation is CASSGRWGSYEQYF.

This clonotype was seen repeatedly, ten times or more. V usage is TRBV5-1 and J usage is TRBJ2-2, with D possibly being TRBD1 (5 bases). CDR1 is SGHRS, CDR2 YFSETQ, per germline. Deletions cut 1 base from V and 4 bases from J, with 11 bases between. The CDR3 is 15 residues long. The DNA for the CDR3 is TGCGCCAGCAGCTTGATGACAGACCTCACCGGGGAGCTGTTTTTT. It encodes CASSLMTDLTGELFF. The variable domain in full, completed from reference TRBV5-1 and TRBJ2-2, reads KAGVTQTPRYLIKTRGQQVTLSCSPISGHRSVSWYQQTPGQGLQFLFEYFSETQRNKGNFPGRFSGRQFSNSRSEMNVSTLELGDSALYLCASSLMTDLTGELFFGEGSRLTVL.

This clonotype was seen many times. The chain couples TRBV10-3 to TRBJ2-5; 9 nucleotides match TRBD1. The trim removed 6 bases at V and 3 bases at J, leaving 8 bases unmatched. CDR1 and CDR2 from the germline V gene are ENHRY and SYGVKD. The CDR3 length is 15 residues. CDR3 DNA: TGTGCCATCAGCAAGAACCGGGACAGGGAAGAGACCCAGTACTTC. Translated, it gives CAISKNRDREETQYF.

This clonotype was seen repeatedly, ten times or more. This rearrangement joins TRBV10-1 to TRBJ1-1; no reliable D call. Trimming pared 2 bases from V and 2 bases from J, leaving 6 bases between. The germline gives CDR1 WNHNN, CDR2 SYGVQD (reference sequence). The length of the CDR3 is 13 residues. This CDR3 is CASSEGTNTEAFF. In DNA form, the CDR3 reads TGCGCCAGCAGTGAGGGCACCAACACTGAAGCTTTCTTT.

This clonotype appeared many times. The chain recombines TRBV20-1 with TRBJ2-2; 10 bases fit TRBD1. The CDR3 contains 16 residues. CDR1 DFQATT and CDR2 SNEGSKA come from the germline V gene (reference sequence). V dropped 2 bases and J dropped 5; count of bases not matched to a gene: 8. CDR3 protein: CSARPGTGENTGELFF. DNA for the CDR3: TGCAGTGCTAGACCCGGGACAGGGGAGAATACCGGGGAGCTGTTTTTT.